The 32 T cell receptor beta chains below all came from one sample that was sequenced in a study of CD8+CD57+ T cells in acquired aplastic anemia (dated by TCRdb to 2017 to 2018). The patients picked for sequencing were ones in whom flow cytometry had shown an expansion of CD8+CD57+ cells. Instrument on record: Illumina HiSeq 2000. Genomic DNA served as template for TCR beta VDJ combination and CDR3 sequence profiling. Clones were called with MiXCR by TCRdb after fastp trimmed the public reads at Q25, and only in-frame beta chains were retained. Each entry is one CDR3 protein sequence, shown with its most common DNA and genes. The sample table records 170,000 or so distinct CDR3 sequences; nearly 65% of these occur just once. Roughly 43% of the sample goes to the ten largest clones. The sequenced sample was sorted CD4+, CD8+, or CD8+CD57+ T cells (not recorded which) from PBMCs. The receptor source for this set is a human donor with aplastic anemia.

The chain employs TRBV20-1 and TRBJ1-2; tentative D call: TRBD1 (6 bases). Germline-derived CDR1 and CDR2 are DFQATT and SNEGSKA (reference sequence). The length of the CDR3 is 16 residues. Trimming left V 6 bases short and J 4 bases short, with 24 bases between. The CDR3 DNA is TGCAGTGCGCTGGGACACTCCCGCCCCTTAATCTATGGCTACACCTTC. Translation gives CSALGHSRPLIYGYTF.

Concerning this clonotype itself: Given the absence of the conserved phenylalanine or tryptophan at the CDR3 end, a read error is likely. The chain links TRBV25-1 to TRBJ2-5; TRBD1 matches 7 bases. The length of the CDR3 is 17 residues. Germline V gene data show CDR1 as MGHDK and CDR2 as SYGVNS. V was clipped by 2 bases and J by 2 bases; unmatched bases: 11. In DNA, the CDR3 is TGTGCCAGCAGTGAAGGGGGCGACAGGGTGGAACAAGAGACCCAGTACTCC. Its translation: CASSEGGDRVEQETQYS.

This chain uses TRBV11-1 with TRBJ1-2; D not resolved. Germline lookup yields CDR1 SGHAT and CDR2 FQDESV (reference sequence). This CDR3 spans 15 amino acids. The V end was cut by 3 bases, the J end by 6 bases, with 17 bases between. The CDR3 here is CASSFEVVTNHGYTF. CDR3 DNA sequence: TGTGCCAGCAGCTTCGAGGTTGTGACAAACCATGGCTACACCTTC. The variable domain in full, with the rest retrieved from reference TRBV11-1 and TRBJ1-2, is EAEVAQSPRYKITEKSQAVAFWCDPISGHATLYWYRQILGQGPELLVQFQDESVVDDSQLPKDRFSAERLKGVDSTLKIQPAELGDSAMYLCASSFEVVTNHGYTFGSGTRLTVV.

V is TRBV20-1 and J is TRBJ2-5, with a possible D match to TRBD1 (5 bases). Germline loops: CDR1 DFQATT, CDR2 SNEGSKA (reference sequence). V gave up 3 bases and J gave up 2 bases, with 10 bases separating them. This CDR3 has 13 residues. The CDR3 reads CSASGAGQETQYF. The DNA for the CDR3 is TGCAGTGCTAGTGGGGCAGGGCAAGAGACCCAGTACTTC.

About this clonotype itself: This sequence may be a read error, since a much larger clone differs from it by one base. V and J are TRBV4-2 and TRBJ1-1; no firm D call. The CDR3 sequence is 14 residues long. Germline V gene sequence: CDR1 LGHNA, CDR2 YNFKEQ. The CDR3 DNA reads TGTGCCAACAGCCCTCCGGAGACAAGAACTGAAGCTTTCTTT. Translated, it gives CANSPPETRTEAFF.

This chain joins TRBV20-1 and TRBJ2-1, with TRBD2 identical over 7 bases. This CDR3 contains 15 residues. Germline loops: CDR1 DFQATT, CDR2 SNEGSKA (reference sequence). V shed 2 bases, J shed 0 bases, and the junction held 4 bases outside the gene matches. For the CDR3, the DNA is TGCAGTGCTAGATCCCGGACTAGCTCCTACAATGAGCAGTTCTTC. Translating it yields CSARSRTSSYNEQFF.

V usage is TRBV7-8 and J usage is TRBJ2-1, with a possible D match to TRBD1 (6 bases). Germline V gene lookup returns CDR1 SGHVS and CDR2 FQNEAQ. Between the trimmed V and J ends, which lost 0 bases and 3 bases, there was a span of 9 bases. This CDR3 contains 15 residues. Written as DNA, the CDR3 is TGTGCCAGCAGCTTAGCACAGGGACGCTACAATGAGCAGTTCTTC. Translating it yields CASSLAQGRYNEQFF.

In its sample, this clonotype was seen a few times. V is TRBV9 and J is TRBJ1-5; D is uncertain. The V end lost 4 bases, the J end lost 2 bases, and 19 bases lay between the germline ends. This CDR3 has 17 residues. In germline, CDR1 is SGDLS, CDR2 YYNGEE. Here the CDR3 DNA reads TGTGCCAGCAGCTTAACAGCTAGCCCATACGGCAATCAGCCCCAGCATTTT. Its translation: CASSLTASPYGNQPQHF. The whole variable domain, remainder taken from reference TRBV9 and TRBJ1-5, is DSGVTQTPKHLITATGQRVTLRCSPRSGDLSVYWYQQSLDQGLQFLIQYYNGEERAKGNILERFSAQQFPDLHSELNLSSLELGDSALYFCASSLTASPYGNQPQHFGDGTRLSIL.

The sample holds a few counts of this clonotype. The J gene is TRBJ2-7, the V gene TRBV2, with TRBD1 as a possible D gene (5 bases). This CDR3 comprises 14 residues. Germline V gene sequence: CDR1 SNHLY, CDR2 FYNNEI. Trimming shortened V by 7 bases and J by 7 bases, and 20 bases separated the two germline ends. The CDR3 sequence is CASTPSTASGEQYF. CDR3 DNA: TGTGCCAGCACTCCCTCCACTGCGTCAGGGGAGCAGTACTTC.

V and J are TRBV9 and TRBJ2-3, with TRBD2 identical over 10 bases. CDR3 length equals 17 residues. J lost 4 bases, V lost 0 bases, and 8 bases had no gene match. Germline V gene sequence: CDR1 SGDLS, CDR2 YYNGEE. The CDR3 DNA is TGTGCCAGCAGCGTAGGGGAGCGGGGGGGCCTGTCAGATACGCAGTATTTT. The encoded protein is CASSVGERGGLSDTQYF.

The rearrangement links TRBV14 to TRBJ2-7; D remains ambiguous. The germline CDR1 and CDR2 sequences are SGHDN and FVKESK. V was pared by 1 base and J by 5 bases, with 6 bases between. The CDR3 contains 12 residues. CDR3 in amino acids: CASSQVAHEQYF. The CDR3 DNA reads TGTGCCAGCAGCCAAGTCGCCCACGAGCAGTACTTC.

The table lists this clonotype with many counts. The chain links TRBV6-1 to TRBJ2-7, with 8 bases lining up with TRBD1. Germline V gene data show CDR1 as MNHNS and CDR2 as SASEGT. V was clipped by 6 bases and J by 1 base; unmatched bases: 5. The CDR3 sequence is 14 residues long. The CDR3 sequence is CASSGTGQSYEQYF. In DNA form, the CDR3 reads TGTGCCAGCAGCGGGACAGGACAATCCTACGAGCAGTACTTC.

The chain employs TRBV5-1 and TRBJ2-7, with no clear D. This CDR3 is built from 13 residues. V dropped 0 bases and J dropped 4 bases, with 8 bases sitting between them. Germline CDR1 is SGHRS and CDR2 is YFSETQ. The CDR3 loop is CASSLGNEYEQYF. CDR3 nucleotide sequence: TGCGCCAGCAGCTTGGGAAACGAGTACGAGCAGTACTTC.

The chain joins TRBV10-2 to TRBJ1-6; D unclear. Trimming took off 6 bases at V and 7 bases at J, with 13 bases between the two ends. The CDR3 covers 14 residues. Germline assignment: CDR1 WSHSY and CDR2 SAAADI. CDR3 protein: CASSLADGNSPLHF. As DNA, the CDR3 is TGCGCCAGCAGCTTGGCCGATGGGAATTCACCCCTCCACTTT.

The V and J genes are TRBV12-3 or TRBV12-4 and TRBJ2-7; D remains ambiguous. The CDR3 runs 12 residues. V shed 4 bases and J shed 5 bases, with 9 bases lying between them. CDR3 protein: CASSSANNEQYF. The CDR3 nucleotides read TGTGCCAGCAGTTCCGCGAACAACGAGCAGTACTTC.

This clonotype was observed a single time. V gene TRBV2 combines with J gene TRBJ1-1, with TRBD1 as a possible D gene (5 bases). This CDR3 has 16 amino acids. Per the germline V gene, CDR1 is SNHLY and CDR2 is FYNNEI. Deletions cut 6 bases from V and 3 bases from J, with 20 bases between. The CDR3 sequence: CASRAGPPPPDTEAFF. The CDR3 DNA sequence: TGTGCCAGCAGGGCGGGACCGCCTCCGCCGGACACTGAAGCTTTCTTT.

This clonotype was picked up many times. The chain has TRBV20-1 and TRBJ1-2; the D is unclear. The CDR3 contains 13 residues. Deletions cut 3 bases from V and 10 bases from J, with 18 bases between. CDR1 and CDR2 (germline): DFQATT, SNEGSKA (reference sequence). CDR3 nucleotides: TGCAGTGCTAGCCCAAGGGCGAATTACGACTACACCTTC. It codes for CSASPRANYDYTF.

The genes are TRBV5-1 and TRBJ2-7; maybe TRBD2 (5 bases). The V and J ends lost 4 bases and 4 bases respectively, with 18 bases between them. The CDR3 spans 15 residues. Per the germline V gene, CDR1 is SGHRS and CDR2 is YFSETQ. The CDR3 DNA sequence: TGCGCCAGCAGCCCCGCGGGCCGCGATTATTACGAGCAGTACTTC. Translation: CASSPAGRDYYEQYF.

In its sample, this clonotype was seen a few times. This chain connects TRBV19 to TRBJ2-3; 9 nucleotides agree with TRBD1. Germline V CDR1 and CDR2: LNHDA, SQIVND (reference sequence). V dropped 4 bases and J dropped 4; count of bases not matched to a gene: 3. The CDR3 has 14 amino acids. This chain's CDR3 is CASSTQGAPDTQYF. In DNA form, the CDR3 reads TGTGCCAGTAGTACACAGGGGGCACCAGATACGCAGTATTTT.

This clonotype was seen many times. The chain links TRBV5-8 to TRBJ2-7; D tentatively reads TRBD1 or TRBD2 (5 bases each). With 3 bases removed from V and 3 bases from J, the gap between germline ends came to 16 bases. The CDR3 runs to 15 residues. Germline V gene lookup returns CDR1 SGHTS and CDR2 YDEGEE. CDR3 sequence: CASSYIPGPYYEQYF. In DNA form, the CDR3 reads TGTGCCAGCAGCTACATCCCGGGACCGTACTACGAGCAGTACTTC.

The table lists this clonotype with a few counts. The J gene is TRBJ1-6, the V gene TRBV19; TRBD1 might be the D (6 bases). Per the germline V gene, CDR1 is LNHDA and CDR2 is SQIVND (reference sequence). This CDR3 comprises 13 residues. V was pared by 7 bases and J by 7 bases, with 11 bases between. CDR3 in amino acids: CASTGQSNSPLHF. CDR3 nucleotides: TGTGCCAGTACTGGACAGTCCAATTCACCCCTCCACTTT. Using reference TRBV19 and TRBJ1-6 for the parts outside the CDR3, the full variable domain is DGGITQSPKYLFRKEGQNVTLSCEQNLNHDAMYWYRQDPGQGLRLIYYSQIVNDFQKGDIAEGYSVSREKKESFPLTVTSAQKNPTAFYLCASTGQSNSPLHFGNGTRLTVT.

V usage is TRBV5-1 and J usage is TRBJ1-2; TRBD1 agrees at 7 bases. CDR1 and CDR2 from the germline V gene are SGHRS and YFSETQ. The CDR3 extends over 13 amino acids. J was trimmed by 8 bases and V by 2 bases; bases with no gene match: 6. The CDR3 DNA sequence: TGCGCCAGCAGCTTCGACAGGGTTGGGGGCTACACCTTC. Its protein is CASSFDRVGGYTF. Combining the CDR3 with reference TRBV5-1 and TRBJ1-2 gives the whole variable domain KAGVTQTPRYLIKTRGQQVTLSCSPISGHRSVSWYQQTPGQGLQFLFEYFSETQRNKGNFPGRFSGRQFSNSRSEMNVSTLELGDSALYLCASSFDRVGGYTFGSGTRLTVV.

This clonotype was seen repeatedly, ten times or more. This chain joins TRBV20-1 and TRBJ2-3, with 11 nucleotides matching TRBD2. Losses at the gene ends were 0 bases for V and 5 bases for J; bases not matched to a gene: 4. CDR3 length: 15 amino acids. Germline CDR1 reads DFQATT; CDR2 reads SNEGSKA (reference sequence). The CDR3: CSAREIAGGGDTQYF. CDR3 DNA: TGCAGTGCTAGAGAAATAGCGGGGGGGGGAGATACGCAGTATTTT.

The chain combines TRBV10-2 with TRBJ2-7; D unclear. The CDR3 is 12 residues long. Looked up from germline, CDR1 is WSHSY and CDR2 is SAAADI. V lost 7 bases and J lost 2, with 9 bases in between. This CDR3 is CASTGRAYEQYF. CDR3 bases: TGCGCCAGCACGGGCAGAGCCTACGAGCAGTACTTC.

The chain has TRBV10-2 and TRBJ1-3; the D is unclear. The ends were cut back, 2 bases at V and 2 bases at J, with 10 bases in the middle. This CDR3 contains 15 residues. CDR1 and CDR2 (germline): WSHSY, SAAADI. CDR3: CASSERATTGNTIYF. CDR3 bases: TGCGCCAGCAGTGAGAGGGCGACTACTGGAAACACCATATATTTT.

V gene TRBV6-6 combines with J gene TRBJ1-4, with D uncertain. Trimming left V 0 bases short and J 7 bases short, with 9 bases between. The CDR3 has 14 amino acids. CDR1 and CDR2 from the germline V gene are MNHNY and SVGAGI (reference sequence). CDR3 nucleotide sequence: TGTGCCAGCAGTTACTCAACCGGTGGTGAAAAACTGTTTTTT. This gives the protein CASSYSTGGEKLFF.

This clonotype has only a few counts. The chain is built from TRBV10-1 and TRBJ2-2; D is ambiguous. This CDR3 is built from 13 residues. CDR1 is WNHNN and CDR2 is SYGVQD in the germline V gene (reference sequence). The V end lost 8 bases, the J end lost 0 bases, and 7 bases lay between the germline ends. The CDR3 DNA reads as TGCGCCAGCGCGGCAGCGAACACCGGGGAGCTGTTTTTT. Translation gives CASAAANTGELFF.

The chain has TRBV14 and TRBJ1-3; D is uncertain. The CDR3 has 13 residues. CDR1 is SGHDN and CDR2 is FVKESK in the germline V gene. The V gene lost 6 bases and the J gene lost 2 bases, with 8 bases spanning the gap. The chain's CDR3 is CASSKEAGNTIYF. CDR3 DNA sequence: TGTGCCAGCAGTAAGGAGGCTGGAAACACCATATATTTT.

The rearrangement joins TRBV7-6 to TRBJ2-3; TRBD1 agrees at 10 bases. The CDR3 sequence is 14 residues long. CDR1 is SGHVS, CDR2 FNYEAQ, per germline. The J segment lost 8 bases and the V segment lost 7 bases, leaving 9 bases of the junction unmatched. CDR3 nucleotides: TGTGCCAGCACCCTGGACAGGGGGTTCAGTACGCAGTATTTT. As protein: CASTLDRGFSTQYF. Looking up the rest from reference TRBV7-6 and TRBJ2-3 gives the full variable domain: GAGVSQSPRYKVTKRGQDVALRCDPISGHVSLYWYRQALGQGPEFLTYFNYEAQQDKSGLPNDRFSAERPEGSISTLTIQRTEQRDSAMYRCASTLDRGFSTQYFGPGTRLTVL.

The chain joins TRBV2 to TRBJ2-1, with 7 bases aligning to TRBD1. Germline values: CDR1 SNHLY, CDR2 FYNNEI. The V gene end was trimmed by 8 bases and the J gene end by 4 bases; junction bases not matched to a gene: 5. This CDR3 has 13 amino acids. The CDR3: CASAGTEYNEQFF. The CDR3 coding sequence is TGTGCCAGCGCCGGGACAGAGTACAATGAGCAGTTCTTC.

This chain joins TRBV5-1 and TRBJ1-1; 7 bases agree with TRBD1. The V and J ends lost 4 bases and 0 bases, in that order; junction bases with no gene match: 6. The germline CDR1 and CDR2 sequences are SGHRS and YFSETQ. The CDR3 loop spans 15 amino acids. The CDR3 coding sequence is TGCGCCAGCAGCCGGGGGGACAGAATGAACACTGAAGCTTTCTTT. This codes for CASSRGDRMNTEAFF.

For the CDR3, the DNA is TGCAGCACCACGACAGGGGACGGCTACACCTTC. This codes for CSTTTGDGYTF. The chain links TRBV29-1 to TRBJ1-2; 8 bases map to TRBD1. The germline V gene has CDR1 SQVTM and CDR2 ANQGSEA. The CDR3 is 11 amino acids. V was clipped by 8 bases and J by 8 bases; unmatched bases: 7.